These T cell receptor beta chains were read from a single sample in a study of CD8 T cells in Susac syndrome. One entry per CDR3 protein results from TCRdb running MiXCR on the immunoSEQ multiplex PCR reads. The sample contains more than 90,000 distinct CDR3 sequences, about 92% of which appear only once. The specimen sequenced was CD4+ T cells from PBMCs. These receptors originate from a human donor with multiple sclerosis. Both conserved end residues are part of each CDR3. D genes are given only for firm matches. Clone size is given for some rows only: seen once, a few or many times, or a class if the clone is expanded.

v_gene	d_gene	abundance	j_gene	CDR3nt	CDR3aa
TRBV30	-	few	TRBJ1-2	TGTGCCTGGAGTGTACATCAGAACTATGGCTACACCTTC	CAWSVHQNYGYTF
TRBV30	-	-	TRBJ2-4	TGTGCCTGGAGTGTCGGGGCTCCCGCAGCCAAAAACATTCAGTACTTC	CAWSVGAPAAKNIQYF
TRBV29-1	-	-	TRBJ2-5	TGCAGCGTTGAGAGTCGAGGGTGGGAGACCCAGTACTTC	CSVESRGWETQYF
TRBV5-5	-	-	TRBJ1-5	TGTGCCAGCAGCGCGGTACACAACAGCAATCAGCCCCAGCATTTT	CASSAVHNSNQPQHF
TRBV11-2	-	-	TRBJ2-7	TGTGCCAGCAGCTTAGGCAGTTTTAACTACGAGCAGTACTTC	CASSLGSFNYEQYF
TRBV6-1	-	-	TRBJ2-7	TGTGCCAGCAGTGAAGGGTCAGCCAGCTCCTACGAGCAGTACTTC	CASSEGSASSYEQYF
TRBV6-5	-	-	TRBJ1-2	TGTGCCAGCAGTTACTCGGTTCTAGCTAACTATGGCTACACCTTC	CASSYSVLANYGYTF
TRBV6-2/TRBV6-3	-	-	TRBJ2-5	TGTGCCAGCAGTTACGATGAAGGGGAGGAGACCCAGTACTTC	CASSYDEGEETQYF
TRBV29-1	-	-	TRBJ1-5	TGCAGCGTTCGGGAGGGGAATCAGCCCCAGCATTTT	CSVREGNQPQHF
TRBV7-6	-	once	TRBJ2-3	TGTGCCAGCAGCACGGGGGGCCAATCAACAGATACGCAGTATTTT	CASSTGGQSTDTQYF
TRBV19	-	once	TRBJ2-3	TGTGCCAGTAAGGACAGACCGGGCAGCACAGATACGCAGTATTTT	CASKDRPGSTDTQYF
TRBV4-3	-	-	TRBJ1-6	TGCGCCAGCAGCCTTAATATAGGACAGCGTAATTCACCCCTCCACTTT	CASSLNIGQRNSPLHF
TRBV29-1	TRBD1	-	TRBJ2-7	TGCAGCGTTGCTTCGACAGGGGGCAAGGACGAGCAGTACTTC	CSVASTGGKDEQYF
TRBV7-2	-	-	TRBJ2-5	TGTGCCAGCAGCCCTGGCCGTCGGCAGACCCAGTACTTC	CASSPGRRQTQYF
TRBV20-1	-	once	TRBJ2-5	TGCAGTGCTGGGCCGCCGTGGGAGACCCAGTACTTC	CSAGPPWETQYF
TRBV14	-	-	TRBJ2-7	TGTGCCAGCAGCCGCCCCACGGGCGGCTACGAGCAGTACTTC	CASSRPTGGYEQYF
TRBV29-1	-	-	TRBJ2-7	TGCAGCGTTGAACGCCTTGGGGAGCAGTACTTC	CSVERLGEQYF
TRBV6-5	TRBD1	-	TRBJ1-1	TGTGCCAGCAGTATACAGGGGATGAACACTGAAGCTTTCTTT	CASSIQGMNTEAFF
TRBV19	-	-	TRBJ2-3	TGTGCCAGCAGCCCCCCGTCCGGCCAGGTCATGAAGTATTTT	CASSPPSGQVMKYF
TRBV7-9	-	-	TRBJ2-6	TGTGCCAGCAGCTTTTACTCTGGGGCCAACGTCCTGACTTTC	CASSFYSGANVLTF
TRBV10-1	TRBD2	-	TRBJ2-7	TGCGCCAGCAGTGGGGCGGGGGGCGAGCAGTACTTC	CASSGAGGEQYF
TRBV6-5	-	-	TRBJ2-2	TGTGCCAGCAGTTACTCGAATCCCGGGGCTAGGACCGGGGAGCTGTTTTTT	CASSYSNPGARTGELFF
TRBV6-1	-	-	TRBJ1-2	TGTGCCAGCACAGGCGCCCAGTATGGCTACACCTTC	CASTGAQYGYTF
TRBV4-3	TRBD1	-	TRBJ1-1	TGCGCCAGCAGCCAACGACAGGGGATCGAAGCTTTCTTT	CASSQRQGIEAFF
TRBV5-1	TRBD1	-	TRBJ1-2	TGCGCCAGCAGCTTGGGAGGACAGGTCCATGGCTACACCTTC	CASSLGGQVHGYTF
TRBV4-2	-	-	TRBJ1-6	TGTGCCAGCAGCCTGACATCGGGTAACGGGGATTCACCCCTCCACTTT	CASSLTSGNGDSPLHF
TRBV6-5	-	-	TRBJ2-7	TGTGCCAGCAGTTCGGGGGCCGAGCAGTACTTC	CASSSGAEQYF
TRBV12-3/TRBV12-4	-	-	TRBJ2-1	TGTGCCAGCAGTTTAATCCCCCGACTCGGGAATGAGCAGTTCTTC	CASSLIPRLGNEQFF
TRBV11-2	-	-	TRBJ2-3	TGTGCCAGCAGCTTATCGGCCAGCACAGATACGCAGTATTTT	CASSLSASTDTQYF
TRBV18	TRBD1	-	TRBJ2-7	TGTGCCAGCTCAACAGGGGGGAAGTACCGCTACGAGCAGTACTTC	CASSTGGKYRYEQYF
TRBV7-9	-	-	TRBJ1-1	TGTGCCAGCAGCCAGTCTGACACTGAAGCTTTCTTT	CASSQSDTEAFF
TRBV5-6	-	once	TRBJ2-1	TGTGCCAGCAGCTTTAAACGGGCTCCCTACAATGAGCAGTTCTTC	CASSFKRAPYNEQFF
TRBV20-1	-	once	TRBJ1-5	TGCAGTGCTAGTGATTGGCAGGGCACTCAGCCCCAGCATTTT	CSASDWQGTQPQHF
TRBV19	-	-	TRBJ1-1	TGTGCCAGTAAGGACGAGGGCGCCCTCAACACTGAAGCTTTCTTT	CASKDEGALNTEAFF
TRBV18	TRBD2	-	TRBJ2-1	TGTGCCAGCTCGCCAGGGAGACTAGCATACAATGAGCAGTTCTTC	CASSPGRLAYNEQFF
TRBV12-3/TRBV12-4	-	-	TRBJ2-4	TGTGCCAGCAGAGCGGGTTGGGGGGACATTCAGTACTTC	CASRAGWGDIQYF
TRBV29-1	TRBD1	-	TRBJ1-2	TGCAGCGTCACCACCGGGACAGGGGAGAAGGGCTACACCTTC	CSVTTGTGEKGYTF
TRBV19	-	-	TRBJ1-5	TGTGCCAGTAGTATAGGTAAACGGGGACCCTACAATCAGCCCCAGCATTTT	CASSIGKRGPYNQPQHF
TRBV3-1	-	-	TRBJ1-5	TGTGCCAGCAGCCAAGATGCAGGGGGCAATCAGCCCCAGCATTTT	CASSQDAGGNQPQHF
TRBV29-1	-	-	TRBJ2-2	TGCAGCGTTTGTGGTAGTGGCGGGGTGGACACCGGGGAGCTGTTTTTT	CSVCGSGGVDTGELFF
TRBV5-1	-	-	TRBJ2-5	TGCGCCAGCAGCTTGGTATCTGGGTCCGAGGAGACCCAGTACTTC	CASSLVSGSEETQYF
TRBV19	-	-	TRBJ1-2	TGTGCCAGTAGTCAAGGTACAGGTTGGTACGGCTACACCTTC	CASSQGTGWYGYTF